This TCR beta chain stems from a study of Ad26.COV2.S vaccination and SARS-CoV-2 variants. Sequencing was performed with immunoSEQ multiplex PCR; in TCRdb, only in-frame clones are kept and a portion is missing. Of roughly 400,000 clones in the sample, about 91% were seen once. Noted treatment: 15 to 20 received Ad26.COV2.S at low or high dose, single or two shots; about 5 received placebo; per-sample allocation not given. Collection of samples fell on day 63 after the first vaccine or placebo injection. Spike of the Wuhan-strain SARS-CoV-2 was expressed by an Ad26 vector, which formed the vaccine. This clone was seen only once. CDR3 size: 13 residues. Trimming took 6 bases from V and 2 from J; bases not matched to a gene: 2.

V is TRBV12-3 or TRBV12-4 and J is TRBJ2-7, with 9 bases matching TRBD2. This TCR came from a person between 18 and 65 years old who received the Ad26.COV2.S COVID-19 vaccine or a placebo. The source material was peripheral blood, sampled in a trial of Ad26.COV2.S vaccine versus placebo. CDR3 residues: CASRVAGAYEQYF. The CDR3, as DNA: TGTGCCAGCAGGGTAGCGGGAGCCTACGAGCAGTACTTC.